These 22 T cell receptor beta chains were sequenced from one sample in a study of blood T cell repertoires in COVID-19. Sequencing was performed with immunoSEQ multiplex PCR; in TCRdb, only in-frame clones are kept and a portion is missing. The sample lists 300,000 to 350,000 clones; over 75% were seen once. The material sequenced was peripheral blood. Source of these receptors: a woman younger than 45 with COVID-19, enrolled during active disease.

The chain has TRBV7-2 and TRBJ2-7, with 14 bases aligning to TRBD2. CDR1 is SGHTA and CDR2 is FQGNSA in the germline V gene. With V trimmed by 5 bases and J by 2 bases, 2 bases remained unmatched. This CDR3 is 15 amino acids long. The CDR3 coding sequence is TGTGCCAGCAGCGAGGGACTAGCGGGAGCCTACGAGCAGTACTTC. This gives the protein CASSEGLAGAYEQYF.

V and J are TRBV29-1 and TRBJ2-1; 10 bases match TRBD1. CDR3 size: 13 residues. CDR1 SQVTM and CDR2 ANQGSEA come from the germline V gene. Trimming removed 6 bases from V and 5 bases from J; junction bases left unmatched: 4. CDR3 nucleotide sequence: TGCAGCGTGAGGACAGGGGGGAACAATGAGCAGTTCTTC. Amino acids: CSVRTGGNNEQFF.

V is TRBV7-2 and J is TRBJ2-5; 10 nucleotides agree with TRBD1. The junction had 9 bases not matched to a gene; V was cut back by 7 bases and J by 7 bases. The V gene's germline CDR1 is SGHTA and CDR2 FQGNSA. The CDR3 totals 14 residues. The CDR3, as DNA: TGTGCCAGCACCGTGACAGGGGGCGAGGGGACCCAGTACTTC. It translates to CASTVTGGEGTQYF.

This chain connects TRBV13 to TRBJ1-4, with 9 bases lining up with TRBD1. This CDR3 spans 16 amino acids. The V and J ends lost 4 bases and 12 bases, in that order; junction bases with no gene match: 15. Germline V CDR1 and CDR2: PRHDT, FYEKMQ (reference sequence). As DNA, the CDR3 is TGTGCCAGCAGCTCTCGGGACAGGGTACTCCCAGGGGAACTGTTTTTT. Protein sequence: CASSSRDRVLPGELFF.

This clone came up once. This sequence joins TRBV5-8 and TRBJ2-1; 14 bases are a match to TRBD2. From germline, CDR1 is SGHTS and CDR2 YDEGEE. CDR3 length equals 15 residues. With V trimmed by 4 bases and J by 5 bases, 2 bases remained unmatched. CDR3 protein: CASSLGLAGDNEQFF. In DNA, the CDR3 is TGTGCCAGCAGCCTGGGACTAGCGGGAGACAATGAGCAGTTCTTC.

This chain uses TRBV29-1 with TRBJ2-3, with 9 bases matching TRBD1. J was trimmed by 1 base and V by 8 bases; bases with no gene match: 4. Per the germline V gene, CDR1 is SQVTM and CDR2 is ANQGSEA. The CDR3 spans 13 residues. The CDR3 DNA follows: TGCAGCTGGACAGGGGTGGGCACAGATACGCAGTATTTT. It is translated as CSWTGVGTDTQYF.

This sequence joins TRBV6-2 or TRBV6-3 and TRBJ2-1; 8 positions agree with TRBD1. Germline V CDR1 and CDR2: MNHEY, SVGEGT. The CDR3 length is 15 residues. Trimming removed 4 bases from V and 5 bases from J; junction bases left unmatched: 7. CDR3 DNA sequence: TGTGCCAGCAGTTCCGAGGACAGGGCGAACAATGAGCAGTTCTTC. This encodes CASSSEDRANNEQFF.

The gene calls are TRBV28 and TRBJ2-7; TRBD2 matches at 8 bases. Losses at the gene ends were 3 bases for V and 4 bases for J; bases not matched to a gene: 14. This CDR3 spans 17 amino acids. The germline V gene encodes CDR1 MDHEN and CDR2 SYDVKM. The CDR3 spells CASSFPGVAGPFYEQYF. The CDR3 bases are TGTGCCAGCAGTTTCCCTGGTGTAGCGGGACCTTTTTACGAGCAGTACTTC.

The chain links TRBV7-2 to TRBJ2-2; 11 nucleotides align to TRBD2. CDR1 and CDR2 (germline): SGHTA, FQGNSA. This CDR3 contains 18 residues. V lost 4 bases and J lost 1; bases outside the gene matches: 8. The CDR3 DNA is TGTGCCAGCAGCTACATTAGCGGGAGGGTTGTGAACACCGGGGAGCTGTTTTTT. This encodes CASSYISGRVVNTGELFF.

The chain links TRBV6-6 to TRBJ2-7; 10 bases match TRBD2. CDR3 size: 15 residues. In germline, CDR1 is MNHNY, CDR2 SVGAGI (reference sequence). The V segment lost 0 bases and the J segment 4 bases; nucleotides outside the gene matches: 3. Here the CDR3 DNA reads TGTGCCAGCAGTTACTCGGCTAGCGGGAGATACGAGCAGTACTTC. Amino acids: CASSYSASGRYEQYF.

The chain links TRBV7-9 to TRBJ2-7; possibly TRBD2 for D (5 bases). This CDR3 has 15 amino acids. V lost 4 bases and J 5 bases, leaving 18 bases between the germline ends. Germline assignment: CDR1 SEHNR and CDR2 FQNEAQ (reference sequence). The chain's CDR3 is CASSSSVSAGDEQYF. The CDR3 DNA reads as TGTGCCAGCAGCTCCTCAGTGTCCGCCGGGGACGAGCAGTACTTC. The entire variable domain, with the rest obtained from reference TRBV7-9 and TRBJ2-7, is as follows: DTGVSQNPRHKITKRGQNVTFRCDPISEHNRLYWYRQTLGQGPEFLTYFQNEAQLEKSRLLSDRFSAERPKGSFSTLEIQRTEQGDSAMYLCASSSSVSAGDEQYFGPGTRLTVT.

CDR3 residues: CASRGPGVNEKLFF. The CDR3 DNA is TGTGCCAGCAGAGGACCAGGGGTTAATGAAAAACTGTTTTTT. The chain has TRBV28 and TRBJ1-4; D perhaps matches TRBD1 (6 bases). Trimming removed 6 bases at V and 4 bases at J, with 12 bases between. The V gene's germline CDR1 is MDHEN and CDR2 SYDVKM. CDR3 length equals 14 residues.

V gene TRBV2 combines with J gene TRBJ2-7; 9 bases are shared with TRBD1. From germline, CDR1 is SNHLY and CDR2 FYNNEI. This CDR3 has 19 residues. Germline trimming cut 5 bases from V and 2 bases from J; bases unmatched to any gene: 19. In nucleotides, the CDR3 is TGTGCCAGCAGTAGAGACGGGACAGGGCCTAACAACCTCCCCTACGAGCAGTACTTC. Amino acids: CASSRDGTGPNNLPYEQYF.

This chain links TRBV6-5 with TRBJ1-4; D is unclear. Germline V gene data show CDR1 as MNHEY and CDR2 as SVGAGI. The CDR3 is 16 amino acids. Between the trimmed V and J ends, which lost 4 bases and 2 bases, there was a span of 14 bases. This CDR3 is CASSSTPWQTNEKLFF. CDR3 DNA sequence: TGTGCCAGCAGTTCCACACCGTGGCAGACTAATGAAAAACTGTTTTTT.

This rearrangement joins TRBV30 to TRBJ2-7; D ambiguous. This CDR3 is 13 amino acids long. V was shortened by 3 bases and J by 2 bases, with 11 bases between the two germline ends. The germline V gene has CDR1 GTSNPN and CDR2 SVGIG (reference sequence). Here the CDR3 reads CAWSPSIPYEQYF. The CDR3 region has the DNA TGTGCCTGGAGCCCCTCTATCCCCTACGAGCAGTACTTC.

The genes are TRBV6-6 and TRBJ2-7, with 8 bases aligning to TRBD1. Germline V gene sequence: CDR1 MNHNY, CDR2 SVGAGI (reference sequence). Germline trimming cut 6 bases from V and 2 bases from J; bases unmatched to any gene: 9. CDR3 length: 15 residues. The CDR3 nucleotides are TGTGCCAGCAGGGAGAATGGCAGGGGGCCCTACGAGCAGTACTTC. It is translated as CASRENGRGPYEQYF.

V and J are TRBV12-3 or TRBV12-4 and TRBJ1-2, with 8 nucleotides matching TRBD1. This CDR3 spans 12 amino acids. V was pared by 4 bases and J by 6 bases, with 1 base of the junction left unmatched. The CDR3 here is CASSSQGDGYTF. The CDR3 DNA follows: TGTGCCAGCAGTTCACAGGGGGATGGCTACACCTTC.

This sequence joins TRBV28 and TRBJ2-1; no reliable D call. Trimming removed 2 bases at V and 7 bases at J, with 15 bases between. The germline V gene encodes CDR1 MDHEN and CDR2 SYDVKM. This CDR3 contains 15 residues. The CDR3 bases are TGTGCCAGCAGTTTAAGCCCAAGCCCCGGGAATGAGCAGTTCTTC. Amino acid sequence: CASSLSPSPGNEQFF.

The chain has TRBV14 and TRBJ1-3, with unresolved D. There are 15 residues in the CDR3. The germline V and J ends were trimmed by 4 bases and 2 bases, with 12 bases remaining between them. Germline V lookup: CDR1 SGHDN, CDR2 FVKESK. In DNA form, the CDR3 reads TGTGCCAGCAGCCTCCCGAGCCGCGCTGGAAACACCATATATTTT. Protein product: CASSLPSRAGNTIYF.

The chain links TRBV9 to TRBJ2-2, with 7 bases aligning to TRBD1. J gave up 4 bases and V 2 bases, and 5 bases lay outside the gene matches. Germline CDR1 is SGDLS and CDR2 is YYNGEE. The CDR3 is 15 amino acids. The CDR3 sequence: CASSVGTEATGELFF. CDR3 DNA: TGTGCCAGCAGCGTCGGGACAGAGGCCACCGGGGAGCTGTTTTTT.

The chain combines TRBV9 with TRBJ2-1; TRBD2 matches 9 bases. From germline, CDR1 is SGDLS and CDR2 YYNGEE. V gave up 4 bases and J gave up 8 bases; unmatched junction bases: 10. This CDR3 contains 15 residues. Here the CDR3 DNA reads TGTGCCAGCAGCCTCGGACTAGCGAGTGGGTATGAGCAGTTCTTC. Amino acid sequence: CASSLGLASGYEQFF.

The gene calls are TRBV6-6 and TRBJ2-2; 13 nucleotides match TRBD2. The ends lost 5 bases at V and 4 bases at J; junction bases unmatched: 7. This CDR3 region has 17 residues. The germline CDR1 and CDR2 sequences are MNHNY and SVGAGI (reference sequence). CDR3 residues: CASSLGLAGRTTGELFF. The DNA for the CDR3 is TGTGCCAGCAGTCTGGGACTAGCGGGACGGACCACCGGGGAGCTGTTTTTT.